Below, 8 T cell receptor beta chains from the same sample are listed, as sequenced in a study of response to subunit inactivated influenza vaccine. TCRdb re-derived calls from the RT-PCR reads in MiXCR, one entry per CDR3 protein. Altogether 600,000 to 850,000 distinct CDR3 sequences are present, 14% being singletons, with the ten largest covering 7.6%. This sample comprised PBMCs from blood, obtained around 14 days before vaccination. Source of these receptors: a man aged 50 or older who received an inactivated influenza vaccine.

This clonotype occurred a few times. V and J are TRBV30 and TRBJ1-1; D gene ambiguous. Germline CDR1 GTSNPN, CDR2 SVGIG (reference sequence). Between the trimmed V and J ends, which lost 4 bases and 0 bases, there was a span of 12 bases. The CDR3 spans 14 residues. CDR3 sequence reads: CAWIKWTLNTEAFF. In nucleotides, the CDR3 is TGTGCCTGGATAAAGTGGACCTTGAACACTGAAGCTTTCTTT.

The chain carries TRBV5-5 and TRBJ2-7; D remains unclear. The CDR3 length is 12 residues. The germline CDR1 and CDR2 sequences are SGHKS and YYEKEE (reference sequence). Trimming left V 0 bases short and J 6 bases short, with 7 bases between. This CDR3 reads CASSLVKLEQYF. As DNA, the CDR3 is TGTGCCAGCAGCTTGGTCAAGCTCGAGCAGTACTTC.

This clonotype has at least ten counts. V gene TRBV5-8 combines with J gene TRBJ2-1, with D possibly TRBD1 on 6 matching bases. The CDR3 loop spans 17 amino acids. V lost 9 bases to trimming and J lost 0 bases, with 22 bases between them. Germline V CDR1 and CDR2: SGHTS, YDEGEE. The CDR3 loop reads CATETNRDMSSYNEQFF. DNA for the CDR3: TGTGCCACCGAAACTAACCGGGACATGAGCTCCTACAATGAGCAGTTCTTC.

The chain couples TRBV6-5 to TRBJ2-7, with 11 bases matching TRBD2. Germline loops: CDR1 MNHEY, CDR2 SVGAGI. Trimming removed 3 bases from V and 6 bases from J; junction bases left unmatched: 10. CDR3 length equals 16 residues. CDR3 amino acids: CASSYKTSGSFSEQYF. CDR3 sequence (DNA): TGTGCCAGCAGTTATAAAACTAGCGGGAGTTTTTCCGAGCAGTACTTC.

This rearrangement joins TRBV12-3 or TRBV12-4 to TRBJ1-1; D possibly corresponds to TRBD1 (5 bases). With 5 bases removed from V and 3 bases from J, the gap between germline ends came to 22 bases. This CDR3 has 17 residues. This chain's CDR3 is CASSPTRTQGWDTEAFF. The CDR3 DNA reads as TGTGCCAGCAGTCCTACTCGGACGCAGGGATGGGACACTGAAGCTTTCTTT.

This clonotype appeared a few times. The chain links TRBV20-1 to TRBJ2-7; D might be TRBD2 (6 bases). Germline-derived CDR1 and CDR2 are DFQATT and SNEGSKA (reference sequence). This CDR3 has 14 amino acids. Deletions cut 4 bases from V and 2 bases from J, with 15 bases between. CDR3 DNA: TGCAGTGCTACGGACTATAAAATTACCTACGAGCAGTACTTC. It specifies CSATDYKITYEQYF.

As concerns this clonotype: A junction boundary mismatches the germline segment, possibly from a read error. This chain joins TRBV4-2 and TRBJ2-2; 9 nucleotides match TRBD2. Germline V CDR1 and CDR2: LGHNA, YNFKEQ. This CDR3 is built from 15 residues. The CDR3 loop is CASSQDPSGTRELVF. CDR3 sequence (DNA): TGTGCCAGCAGCCAAGATCCTAGCGGGACAAGGGAGCTGGTTTTT.

There are a few counts of this clonotype. V and J are TRBV2 and TRBJ1-1, with D possibly being TRBD1 (5 bases). Per the germline V gene, CDR1 is SNHLY and CDR2 is FYNNEI. V lost 3 bases to trimming and J lost 4 bases, with 9 bases between them. The CDR3 is made up of 13 amino acids. CDR3: CASSDREVTEAFF. In DNA form, the CDR3 reads TGTGCCAGCAGTGACAGGGAGGTCACTGAAGCTTTCTTT.